What follows is one TCR beta chain and its context. Its antigen is still unknown. Base qualities are not provided; no much larger clone lies one nucleotide away. The collaborating institutions used their own protocols to collect whole blood in K2EDTA tubes. For TCRbeta analysis, collaborators shipped samples as frozen whole blood, isolated PBMCs, or DNA extracted from either of those sample types. The data were obtained in a study of blood T cell repertoires in COVID-19 (dated by TCRdb to 2018 to 2020). For the study in its entirety: Collaborator samples came from the United States, Italy and Spain and covered acute and convalescent phases of COVID-19. The prospective study material was composed of cDNA or gDNA derived from T cells, B-cell-depleted T cells, or PBMCs. The dataset comprised deeply sampled blood TCRbeta repertoires from subjects exposed to, actively infected with, or recovered from COVID-19. The repertoires were released in a freely available public database meant as a resource for research on the immune response to SARS-CoV-2. The samples were drawn from the first 160 participants of the ongoing ImmuneRACE study and from 1,254 subjects provided by 6 global collaborators. Nearly every sample came with metadata listing a de-identified subject ID, COVID-19 status, age in years and sex. Where available, HLA class I and class II types were taken from metadata supplied by the sample provider and were not determined by assay-based typing.

TCRbeta CDR3 regions were amplified from genomic DNA by means of the immunoSEQ Assay, a bias-controlled multiplex PCR. In the source study's methods: Within the assay, amplification of reference gene primers was used to estimate how many nucleated cells each sample contained. To quantify the absolute abundance of each unique TCRbeta CDR3 rearrangement, sequence reads were collapsed and filtered. For each sample, productive Simpson clonality was calculated as the square root of Simpson's diversity index across productive rearrangements. TCRdb holds this immuneACCESS table with in-frame rearrangements only. Some clones are missing; in checked studies, unresolved V genes explain under half, and the rest has no known cause. The V and J calls and clone size are taken from that table; D and trimming were inferred from the DNA. Within this sample are approximately 70,000 clones, with about four fifths of them counted one time only. Almost 10% of the sample belongs to the ten largest clones.

The study at large found these results: The quantity of clinical and demographic metadata differed by source and by participant and was supplied without curation.

CDR1 is given as MNHEY and CDR2 as SVGAGI, both from the germline V gene. The CDR3, from cysteine to phenylalanine, totals 14 residues. Just CDR3 DNA is preserved here, 42 bases in frame from base 1. The germline V end is reduced by 11 bases and the J end by 2 bases; junction bases left unmatched: 11. The chain joins TRBV6-5 to TRBJ2-7; a stretch of 8 junction bases matches TRBD2. The sequencing input was peripheral blood. The receptor's source is an elderly woman with acute or convalescent COVID-19. The sequenced DNA: TGTGCCTCAAAGAGGAGCGGGGGAACCTACGAGCAGTACTTC. The translation is CASKRSGGTYEQYF.